The 9 T cell receptor beta chains reported below all come from one sample, sequenced in a study of human versus mouse CDR3 diversity and MHC coevolution. Some clones are missing from TCRdb's copy, which holds only in-frame ones; the method was immunoSEQ multiplex PCR. This sample has some 80,000 clones, with around 90% found just once. The source material was naive CD4+ T cells from blood. Subset here: CD45RO-negative CD62L-positive naive CD4 T cells. These TCRs come from a person between 30 and 69 years old in good health.

The chain recombines TRBV28 with TRBJ2-5; no clear D. The DNA end lines up better with TRBJ2-7; the J call may be wrong. The CDR3 has 14 residues. Germline V gene sequence: CDR1 MDHEN, CDR2 SYDVKM. The CDR3 sequence is CASKPGGSSYEQYF. The CDR3 DNA follows: TGTGCCAGCAAGCCCGGCGGTAGCTCCTACGAGCAGTACTTC.

The chain couples TRBV6-5 to TRBJ1-2; a weak D match, TRBD1 (5 bases). Germline CDR1 and CDR2: MNHEY and SVGAGI. The CDR3 runs to 13 residues. Deletions cut 5 bases from V and 4 bases from J, with 11 bases between. CDR3 DNA sequence: TGTGCCAGCAGTAGCAGGGAAGGCTATGGCTACACCTTC. It is translated as CASSSREGYGYTF.

This chain links TRBV28 with TRBJ2-7, with D possibly TRBD2 on 6 matching bases. The germline V gene encodes CDR1 MDHEN and CDR2 SYDVKM. This CDR3 has 13 residues. Trimming cost V 8 bases and J 1 base, with 12 bases left between them. The CDR3 region is CASVAGGSYEQYF. DNA for the CDR3: TGTGCCAGCGTCGCTGGAGGGTCCTACGAGCAGTACTTC.

The chain joins TRBV5-4 to TRBJ2-7, with D perhaps matching TRBD1 (7 bases). V was trimmed by 4 bases and J by 3 bases, leaving 14 bases between them. CDR1 and CDR2 (germline): SGHNT, YYREEE (reference sequence). The CDR3 contains 14 residues. CDR3 sequence reads: CASSDPQGGYEQYF. CDR3 in DNA: TGTGCCAGCAGCGATCCTCAGGGGGGCTACGAGCAGTACTTC.

The chain combines TRBV6-6 with TRBJ2-7; TRBD1 agrees at 8 bases. Looked up from germline, CDR1 is MNHNY and CDR2 is SVGAGI (reference sequence). The CDR3 is 14 residues long. J lost 1 base, V lost 6 bases, and 5 bases had no gene match. The CDR3 DNA reads TGTGCCAGCAGGCCGCGACAGGGGTCCTACGAGCAGTACTTC. Its protein is CASRPRQGSYEQYF.

V is TRBV18 and J is TRBJ2-3, with a possible D match to TRBD2 (6 bases). The CDR3 has 14 residues. Deletions cut 3 bases from V and 4 bases from J, with 11 bases between. In germline, CDR1 is KGHSH, CDR2 LQKENI. The CDR3 coding sequence is TGTGCCAGCTCACCCGGGGGTAGACCAGATACGCAGTATTTT. Its translation: CASSPGGRPDTQYF.

The V and J genes are TRBV5-4 and TRBJ2-2; D remains unclear. V dropped 0 bases and J dropped 2 bases, with 8 bases sitting between them. Germline V lookup: CDR1 SGHNT, CDR2 YYREEE (reference sequence). The CDR3 is 15 amino acids. DNA for the CDR3: TGTGCCAGCAGCTTGGAAAGCGAAAACACCGGGGAGCTGTTTTTT. The encoded protein is CASSLESENTGELFF.

The chain has TRBV12-5 and TRBJ1-1; weak D call: TRBD1 (5 bases). Germline V gene data show CDR1 as LGHNT and CDR2 as FRNRAP. Trimming removed 2 bases at V and 0 bases at J, with 7 bases between. CDR3 length equals 14 residues. The CDR3 protein is CASGLPGLNTEAFF. CDR3 DNA sequence: TGTGCTAGTGGTTTGCCAGGGCTGAACACTGAAGCTTTCTTT.

This sequence joins TRBV6-6 and TRBJ2-5, with a weak D call TRBD2 (6 bases). The CDR3 has 14 amino acids. CDR1 is MNHNY, CDR2 SVGAGI, per germline (reference sequence). V gave up 8 bases and J gave up 4 bases, with 17 bases separating them. The DNA of the CDR3 is TGTGCCAGCCGTTTCGGGAGAATTGGAGAGACCCAGTACTTC. Protein: CASRFGRIGETQYF.